The T cell receptor beta chain under discussion was sequenced for a study of cytomegalovirus exposure and HLA in healthy donors. Study-wide results and limits: The Asian-associated ancestry cluster reportedly had fewer N-insertions than the approximately 670-donor mean in a later analysis.

Per the germline V gene, CDR1 is WSHSY and CDR2 is SAAADI. This CDR3 has 12 amino acids. The ends were cut back, 7 bases at V and 6 bases at J, with 13 bases in the middle. Note on this clone: Its matching antigen is unknown.

The PCR had 60 Vbeta and 13 Jbeta primers. The protocol was immunoSEQ multiplex PCR, while the TCRdb copy is restricted to in-frame clones and leaves out a portion. The data contain approximately 120,000 clones, just under 70% of them singletons. The sequenced material came from PBMCs. The TCR comes from a woman aged 70-85 years in good health and CMV-seropositive. The V and J genes are TRBV10-2 and TRBJ2-7; D perhaps matches TRBD1 (6 bases). For the CDR3, the DNA is TGCGCCAGCACTTCCGGGACAACCGAGCAGTACTTC. Translation gives CASTSGTTEQYF.